These 27 T cell receptor beta chains were all obtained from the same sample, sequenced in a study of human T cells and chemical hapten exposure. Noted time point: patch test 1, 2 weeks after DPC sensitization. The sample's treatment: therapeutic diphenylcyclopropenone sensitization with weekly scalp DPC. TCRdb re-analysed the RACE reads in MiXCR, keeping a single row per CDR3 protein. The table records about 57,000 distinct CDR3 sequences, over 7.5% of them present only once. The sample in question was whole blood, obtained in connection with sensitization to the hapten diphenylcyclopropenone (DPC). Source of these receptors: a woman in her thirties or forties with alopecia areata. Some clones in this sample may be carry-over from other donors' samples.

This clonotype was counted between two and nine times. The CDR3 spells CASASHEVVNTGELFF. CDR3 bases: TGTGCCAGCGCTTCACACGAGGTCGTGAACACCGGGGAGCTGTTTTTT. The chain carries TRBV2 and TRBJ2-2; D ambiguous. Germline V lookup: CDR1 SNHLY, CDR2 FYNNEI. The CDR3 is 16 residues long. Trimming pared 8 bases from V and 1 base from J, leaving 17 bases between.

At least ten counts were recorded for this clonotype. This rearrangement joins TRBV7-6 to TRBJ1-2; D unresolved. Germline loops: CDR1 SGHVS, CDR2 FNYEAQ. The length of the CDR3 is 14 residues. V was shortened by 2 bases and J by 7 bases, with 14 bases between the two germline ends. The CDR3 nucleotides are TGTGCCAGCAGCTTATCCTCGGCAGGAGGTGGCTACACCTTC. It codes for CASSLSSAGGGYTF.

This clonotype has just a few counts. The V call is TRBV12-3 or TRBV12-4, the J call TRBJ2-7; tentatively, D is TRBD1 (6 bases). V lost 8 bases, J lost 2 bases, and 13 bases lay in between. This CDR3 comprises 13 residues. The CDR3 DNA sequence: TGTGCCAGCGGCCGAGGGGGAGCCTACGAGCAGTACTTC. Protein: CASGRGGAYEQYF.

This clonotype was observed a handful of times. This chain connects TRBV9 to TRBJ2-1, with 7 bases lining up with TRBD1. Germline assignment: CDR1 SGDLS and CDR2 YYNGEE. This CDR3 has 12 amino acids. V lost 7 bases and J lost 2; bases outside the gene matches: 0. DNA of the CDR3: TGTGCCAGCGGGACAGCCTACAATGAGCAGTTCTTC. Protein: CASGTAYNEQFF.

This clonotype was seen at least ten times. V usage is TRBV12-3 or TRBV12-4 and J usage is TRBJ2-5; TRBD2 aligns across 11 bases. V shed 8 bases and J 2 bases; nucleotides not matched to a gene: 10. The CDR3 is 16 amino acids. CDR3 in amino acids: CASGLWVAGGQETQYF. The CDR3 bases are TGTGCCAGCGGGCTTTGGGTAGCGGGGGGGCAAGAGACCCAGTACTTC.

This clonotype was found a few times. The rearrangement links TRBV27 to TRBJ2-7, with D unresolved. The V gene lost 3 bases and the J gene lost 0 bases, with 9 bases spanning the gap. Germline V gives CDR1 MNHEY, CDR2 SMNVEV (reference sequence). The CDR3 is 14 amino acids. CDR3 in DNA: TGTGCCAGCAGTTTCCGGAAGAGCTCCTACGAGCAGTACTTC. Protein: CASSFRKSSYEQYF.

As to this clonotype: This could be a read error, since a much larger clone is one nucleotide away. J is TRBJ1-6 and V is TRBV13, with D uncertain. This CDR3 spans 11 amino acids. The germline CDR1 and CDR2 sequences are PRHDT and FYEKMQ (reference sequence). The CDR3 here is CVSSFDSPLHF. The CDR3 bases are TGTGTCAGCAGCTTCGATTCACCCCTCCACTTT.

The rearrangement joins TRBV12-5 to TRBJ1-1; 7 bases map to TRBD1. The V segment lost 0 bases and the J segment 6 bases; nucleotides outside the gene matches: 1. The V gene's germline CDR1 is LGHNT and CDR2 FRNRAP. This CDR3 spans 13 amino acids. The CDR3 DNA reads as TGTGCTAGTGGTTTGGTAACAGGGGCTGAAGCTTTCTTT. Its translation: CASGLVTGAEAFF.

This clonotype was found many times. The rearrangement links TRBV11-2 to TRBJ2-7; D is possibly TRBD1 or TRBD2 (5 bases each). Trimming stripped 10 bases from V and 0 bases from J, with 10 bases between. The germline V gene has CDR1 SGHAT and CDR2 FQNNGV. This CDR3 has 12 residues. CDR3 in DNA: TGTGCCACGGGGACGGTCTCCTACGAGCAGTACTTC. This encodes CATGTVSYEQYF.

This clonotype was found many times. The chain carries TRBV24-1 and TRBJ2-1, with D possibly TRBD1 on 5 matching bases. V lost 2 bases and J 1 base, leaving 5 bases between the germline ends. This CDR3 comprises 14 residues. Germline-derived CDR1 and CDR2 are KGHDR and SFDVKD. DNA of the CDR3: TGTGCCACCAGTGATTCAGGGTCCTACAATGAGCAGTTCTTC. Its translation: CATSDSGSYNEQFF.

This clonotype was detected a few times. The chain couples TRBV29-1 to TRBJ2-7; 7 bases agree with TRBD1. J lost 4 bases, V lost 6 bases, and 3 bases had no gene match. This CDR3 has 11 residues. The germline CDR1 and CDR2 sequences are SQVTM and ANQGSEA. Here the CDR3 reads CSVPQGYEQYF. The CDR3 DNA follows: TGCAGCGTCCCACAGGGGTACGAGCAGTACTTC.

This clonotype occurred many times. The gene calls are TRBV18 and TRBJ1-2; 12 nucleotides match TRBD1. Losses at the gene ends were 2 bases for V and 7 bases for J; bases not matched to a gene: 8. The CDR3 has 16 residues. CDR1 KGHSH and CDR2 LQKENI come from the germline V gene. In nucleotides, the CDR3 is TGTGCCAGCTCACCAACCGGGACAGGGGGCGGTTTTGGCTACACCTTC. This translates into CASSPTGTGGGFGYTF.

There are many counts of this clonotype. The chain links TRBV11-2 to TRBJ2-3; 13 bases line up with TRBD2. The J segment lost 4 bases and the V segment lost 5 bases, leaving 12 bases of the junction unmatched. The CDR3 runs 18 residues. Germline V gene data show CDR1 as SGHAT and CDR2 as FQNNGV. The CDR3 coding sequence is TGTGCCAGCAGCGCCCAACTGAGGACTAGCGGGGGAGCAGATACGCAGTATTTT. This encodes CASSAQLRTSGGADTQYF.

This clonotype was recorded a few times. V and J are TRBV3-1 and TRBJ2-5; weak D call: TRBD2 (6 bases). Trimming removed 5 bases from V and 2 bases from J, with 12 bases in between. The germline gives CDR1 LGHDT, CDR2 YNNKEL (reference sequence). This CDR3 spans 14 amino acids. CDR3 sequence reads: CASSFLGTQETQYF. The CDR3 DNA sequence: TGTGCCAGCAGCTTTCTGGGGACTCAAGAGACCCAGTACTTC.

This clonotype was observed a few times. The chain has TRBV6-4 and TRBJ2-3; the match to TRBD1 covers 8 bases. Per germline, CDR1 MRHNA and CDR2 SNTAGT. The ends lost 2 bases at V and 5 bases at J; junction bases unmatched: 3. This CDR3 contains 14 residues. CDR3 nucleotide sequence: TGTGCCAGCAGTGACAAGGGACAGGAAGATACGCAGTATTTT. Translating gives CASSDKGQEDTQYF.

This clonotype was seen ten or more times. This chain links TRBV6-2 or TRBV6-3 with TRBJ1-1; D is uncertain. The CDR3 length is 12 residues. Trimming cost V 8 bases and J 4 bases, with 11 bases left between them. Per germline, CDR1 MNHEY and CDR2 SVGEGT. The CDR3 bases are TGTGCCAGCCTCTCTGAGGGCACTGAAGCTTTCTTT. Translated: CASLSEGTEAFF.

The rearrangement uses TRBV27 and TRBJ2-7; D may match TRBD1 or TRBD2 (6 bases each). The CDR3 spans 16 residues. V lost 3 bases to trimming and J lost 6 bases, with 21 bases between them. From germline, CDR1 is MNHEY and CDR2 SMNVEV (reference sequence). The CDR3 sequence: CASSLVGGPKPLEQYF. The CDR3 DNA follows: TGTGCCAGCAGTTTGGTAGGGGGGCCGAAACCCCTCGAGCAGTACTTC.

For the CDR3, the DNA is TGTGCCAGCAGTTACACCACAGATACGCAGTATTTT. Its translation: CASSYTTDTQYF. The chain has TRBV6-2 or TRBV6-3 and TRBJ2-3; D remains unclear. The length of the CDR3 is 12 residues. The germline V gene encodes CDR1 MNHEY and CDR2 SVGEGT. The germline V and J ends were trimmed by 2 bases and 2 bases, with 2 bases remaining between them.

This clonotype was recorded at least ten times. The chain links TRBV15 to TRBJ1-2, with D possibly matching TRBD1 (6 bases). This CDR3 spans 13 amino acids. Germline V CDR1 and CDR2: LNHNV, YYDKDF (reference sequence). Between the trimmed V and J ends, which lost 5 bases and 6 bases, there was a span of 13 bases. CDR3 sequence reads: CATSRGGADGYTF. The CDR3 DNA follows: TGTGCCACCAGCCGGGGGGGGGCGGATGGCTACACCTTC.

This clonotype has at least ten counts. V and J are TRBV7-2 and TRBJ1-2; no clear D gene. The V gene lost 5 bases and the J gene lost 3 bases, with 10 bases spanning the gap. CDR1 and CDR2 (germline): SGHTA, FQGNSA. This CDR3 spans 13 amino acids. The CDR3 DNA reads TGTGCCAGCAGCCCCCGGAGGGACTATGGCTACACCTTC. This translates into CASSPRRDYGYTF. The complete variable domain, with remaining parts taken from reference TRBV7-2 and TRBJ1-2, reads GAGVSQSPSNKVTEKGKDVELRCDPISGHTALYWYRQSLGQGLEFLIYFQGNSAPDKSGLPSDRFSAERTGGSVSTLTIQRTQQEDSAVYLCASSPRRDYGYTFGSGTRLTVV.

This clonotype appeared many times. This rearrangement joins TRBV6-5 to TRBJ2-7, with D uncertain. Per germline, CDR1 MNHEY and CDR2 SVGAGI. This CDR3 region has 13 residues. Deletions cut 0 bases from V and 5 bases from J, with 8 bases between. CDR3 DNA: TGTGCCAGCAGTTACTCCTTGGGGAACGAGCAGTACTTC. It is translated as CASSYSLGNEQYF.

This clonotype occurred a few times. This rearrangement joins TRBV20-1 to TRBJ2-5; no clear D gene. Trimming cost V 6 bases and J 1 base, with 6 bases left between them. The germline gives CDR1 DFQATT, CDR2 SNEGSKA (reference sequence). CDR3 length: 11 residues. The CDR3 protein is CSADGQETQYF. The CDR3 nucleotides are TGCAGTGCGGATGGCCAAGAGACCCAGTACTTC.

The chain recombines TRBV20-1 with TRBJ2-7, with a weak D call TRBD2 (6 bases). This CDR3 is built from 15 residues. The V gene lost 0 bases and the J gene lost 4 bases, with 16 bases spanning the gap. The germline V gene encodes CDR1 DFQATT and CDR2 SNEGSKA (reference sequence). The CDR3 DNA reads TGCAGTGCTAGAGATCTAACTAGCCCCGGGTACGAGCAGTACTTC. This sequence encodes CSARDLTSPGYEQYF.

The CDR3 loop is CASSQFAGGGNQPQHF. The CDR3 DNA is TGCGCCAGCAGCCAGTTTGCGGGGGGGGGCAATCAGCCCCAGCATTTT. This chain uses TRBV4-1 with TRBJ1-5, with a weak D call TRBD1 (5 bases). The germline gives CDR1 MGHRA, CDR2 YSYEKL. The CDR3 length is 16 residues. V was pared by 3 bases and J by 2 bases, with 14 bases between.

This clonotype was seen a few times. V usage is TRBV5-6 and J usage is TRBJ2-7; 7 nucleotides agree with TRBD1. This CDR3 region has 13 residues. J lost 3 bases, V lost 4 bases, and 4 bases had no gene match. CDR1 and CDR2 (germline): SGHDT, YYEEEE. The CDR3 bases are TGTGCCAGCAGCAGGGACAGACTCTACGAGCAGTACTTC. It yields the protein CASSRDRLYEQYF.

This clonotype was found many times. The rearrangement joins TRBV30 to TRBJ2-1; tentatively, D is TRBD2 (5 bases). CDR3 length: 15 amino acids. Germline V gene sequence: CDR1 GTSNPN, CDR2 SVGIG (reference sequence). With 1 base removed from V and 4 bases from J, the gap between germline ends came to 14 bases. CDR3 loop: CAWSAAESGYNEQFF. In nucleotides, the CDR3 is TGTGCCTGGAGTGCGGCCGAGTCGGGGTACAATGAGCAGTTCTTC.

This clonotype was detected ten times or more. V usage is TRBV20-1 and J usage is TRBJ1-2, with D possibly matching TRBD1 (6 bases). Germline CDR1 is DFQATT and CDR2 is SNEGSKA (reference sequence). CDR3 length: 13 amino acids. V was trimmed by 6 bases and J by 7 bases, leaving 18 bases between them. The CDR3 protein is CSAELQGQRGYTF. The DNA for the CDR3 is TGCAGTGCAGAACTACAGGGCCAGCGTGGCTACACCTTC.